The following is a T cell receptor beta chain sequence with its context. This entry is derived from a study of blood T cell repertoires in COVID-19. Study-level background: Whether acute or convalescent, the COVID-19 samples came from the United States, Italy and Spain.

Assay: immunoSEQ multiplex PCR; the TCRdb copy retains only in-frame clones and omits some. The sample has hundreds of thousands of clones, roughly 85% seen once; the top ten hold about 3.6%. CDR3 size: 14 residues. V dropped 8 bases and J dropped 2 bases, with 12 bases sitting between them. The germline V gene encodes CDR1 SNHLY and CDR2 FYNNEI. Sequenced sample: peripheral blood. The sequence was collected from a young woman with acute or convalescent COVID-19. V usage is TRBV2 and J usage is TRBJ2-2, with D perhaps TRBD1 (5 bases). CDR3 nucleotides: TGTGCCAGCGACTGGACAACCAACACCGGGGAGCTGTTTTTT. It is translated as CASDWTTNTGELFF.